These 20 T cell receptor beta chains were sequenced from one sample in a study of control samples from healthy donors and cancer patients. TCRdb's table, derived via immunoSEQ multiplex PCR, lists solely in-frame clones and lacks some. This sample has under 80,000 clones, with roughly 94% found just once. Sequencing input: blood. All receptors derive from a woman between 40 and 55 years old in good health.

The chain uses TRBV5-1 and TRBJ1-1, with D tentatively TRBD1 (6 bases). The CDR3 runs to 15 residues. Trimming took 4 bases from V and 0 from J, leaving 13 bases between them. Germline CDR1 and CDR2: SGHRS and YFSETQ. The CDR3 here is CASSPGGGLNTEAFF. For the CDR3, the DNA is TGCGCCAGCAGCCCTGGTGGGGGGCTGAACACTGAAGCTTTCTTT.

This rearrangement joins TRBV5-1 to TRBJ1-1; 7 bases match TRBD1. The CDR3 contains 14 residues. Germline V lookup: CDR1 SGHRS, CDR2 YFSETQ. V shed 0 bases and J 3 bases; nucleotides not matched to a gene: 2. The DNA of the CDR3 is TGCGCCAGCAGCTTGGAGGGGGCCGACACTGAAGCTTTCTTT. Residues: CASSLEGADTEAFF.

The table lists this clone with a count of one. J is TRBJ1-4 and V is TRBV12-3 or TRBV12-4; D is unclear. V lost 7 bases, J lost 11 bases, and 14 bases lay in between. The CDR3 runs to 12 residues. The CDR3 spells CASTENWGKLFF. DNA for the CDR3: TGTGCCAGCACCGAGAATTGGGGTAAACTGTTTTTT.

The chain joins TRBV15 to TRBJ2-7; the D gene could be TRBD1 or TRBD2 (6 bases each). Germline CDR1 and CDR2: LNHNV and YYDKDF (reference sequence). This CDR3 contains 14 residues. V was pared by 3 bases and J by 5 bases, with 14 bases between. CDR3 sequence (DNA): TGTGCCACCAGCAGTGCCCGGGGGCAGGACGAGCAGTACTTC. It translates to CATSSARGQDEQYF.

Remarks on this clone: The same CDR3 also results from other DNA sequences found in this sample. The rearrangement links TRBV5-1 to TRBJ1-1; possible D gene TRBD1, 6 bases. This CDR3 is 13 amino acids long. Trimming removed 3 bases from V and 6 bases from J, with 12 bases in between. In germline, CDR1 is SGHRS, CDR2 YFSETQ. The chain's CDR3 is CASSSPGAPEAFF. In DNA, the CDR3 is TGCGCCAGCAGCTCCCCGGGGGCCCCTGAAGCTTTCTTT.

This sequence joins TRBV21-1 and TRBJ2-1; TRBD2 is taken as the D call from the table, unchecked against the DNA. TRBV21-1 is a documented pseudogene. The CDR3 is made up of 16 amino acids. The chain's CDR3 is CASSKVWREGRYEQFF. The DNA for the CDR3 is TGTGCCAGCAGCAAAGTTTGGCGGGAGGGCCGCTATGAGCAGTTCTTC.

This clone was picked up a small number of times. V usage is TRBV11-2 and J usage is TRBJ1-1; D may be TRBD1 (5 bases). The ends were cut back, 4 bases at V and 1 base at J, with 7 bases in the middle. CDR1 SGHAT and CDR2 FQNNGV come from the germline V gene. The length of the CDR3 is 13 residues. As DNA, the CDR3 is TGTGCCAGCAGCTCGCAGGGGAACACTGAAGCTTTCTTT. Protein product: CASSSQGNTEAFF.

The CDR3: CASSLNGLNTEAFF. As DNA, the CDR3 is TGTGCCAGCAGCTTAAATGGCTTGAACACTGAAGCTTTCTTT. The chain joins TRBV11-2 to TRBJ1-1; D is unclear. Trimming stripped 2 bases from V and 0 bases from J, with 7 bases between. The CDR3 spans 14 residues. Germline loops: CDR1 SGHAT, CDR2 FQNNGV.

The rearrangement uses TRBV7-6 and TRBJ2-2; 10 bases fit TRBD2. Trimming removed 1 base from V and 5 bases from J; junction bases left unmatched: 4. Germline V lookup: CDR1 SGHVS, CDR2 FNYEAQ. CDR3 length: 16 residues. CDR3 protein: CASSLVASGRTGELFF. The CDR3 bases are TGTGCCAGCAGCTTAGTGGCTAGCGGGAGAACCGGGGAGCTGTTTTTT.

The chain uses TRBV5-1 and TRBJ2-5; 11 nucleotides match TRBD2. The CDR3 is made up of 16 amino acids. The V segment lost 1 base and the J segment 3 bases; nucleotides outside the gene matches: 5. Germline V gene sequence: CDR1 SGHRS, CDR2 YFSETQ. CDR3 sequence reads: CASSLMPTSGKETQYF. The CDR3 DNA is TGCGCCAGCAGCTTGATGCCGACTAGCGGGAAAGAGACCCAGTACTTC.

The rearrangement joins TRBV18 to TRBJ1-3; D is ambiguous. Germline V lookup: CDR1 KGHSH, CDR2 LQKENI. The CDR3 is 14 residues long. V lost 3 bases, J lost 5 bases, and 11 bases lay in between. The CDR3: CASSPLDGRNTIYF. The CDR3 DNA is TGTGCCAGCTCACCCCTCGACGGAAGAAACACCATATATTTT.

V usage is TRBV4-2 and J usage is TRBJ1-5; TRBD1 agrees at 9 bases. The CDR3 runs to 17 residues. V was pared by 1 base and J by 2 bases, with 6 bases of the junction left unmatched. Germline V gene lookup returns CDR1 LGHNA and CDR2 YNFKEQ. CDR3 DNA sequence: TGTGCCAGCAGCCAAGTACCGGGACAGGGAGGCAATCAGCCCCAGCATTTT. Protein: CASSQVPGQGGNQPQHF.

This clone was picked up one time. This chain links TRBV14 with TRBJ2-1, with no clear D. V was cut by 2 bases and J by 5 bases, with 10 bases left in between. The CDR3 totals 14 residues. Germline V gene sequence: CDR1 SGHDN, CDR2 FVKESK. CDR3 nucleotide sequence: TGTGCCAGCAGCCAAAGCGCTAATGACAATGAGCAGTTCTTC. Protein product: CASSQSANDNEQFF.

The V gene is TRBV6-4, the J gene TRBJ1-2; 10 nucleotides agree with TRBD1. V shed 2 bases and J 4 bases; nucleotides not matched to a gene: 1. Looked up from germline, CDR1 is MRHNA and CDR2 is SNTAGT. The CDR3 runs to 14 residues. CDR3 coding DNA: TGTGCCAGCAGTGACGGGGACAGGGGCTATGGCTACACCTTC. This sequence encodes CASSDGDRGYGYTF.

The chain has TRBV5-1 and TRBJ2-3; 8 bases align to TRBD2. The CDR3 is 19 residues long. The V segment lost 6 bases and the J segment 0 bases; nucleotides outside the gene matches: 18. CDR1 SGHRS and CDR2 YFSETQ come from the germline V gene. CDR3 in amino acids: CASKESIWRGVDSTDTQYF. CDR3 DNA sequence: TGCGCCAGCAAGGAATCCATCTGGCGGGGGGTCGATAGCACAGATACGCAGTATTTT.

The V and J genes are TRBV5-1 and TRBJ1-6; D gene ambiguous. The germline V gene encodes CDR1 SGHRS and CDR2 YFSETQ. V was shortened by 0 bases and J by 10 bases, with 14 bases between the two germline ends. The CDR3 is 15 amino acids. CDR3 in amino acids: CASSLAFGVVSPLHF. The CDR3 DNA follows: TGCGCCAGCAGCTTGGCGTTCGGGGTAGTCTCACCCCTCCACTTT.

V usage is TRBV7-2 and J usage is TRBJ2-3; D call uncertain. The germline V gene encodes CDR1 SGHTA and CDR2 FQGNSA. The CDR3 totals 14 residues. V gave up 2 bases and J gave up 6 bases, with 12 bases separating them. The CDR3 region is CASSLLGTFDTQYF. CDR3 nucleotide sequence: TGTGCCAGCAGCTTACTGGGAACCTTTGATACGCAGTATTTT.

The chain links TRBV5-1 to TRBJ2-1, with a tentative D call TRBD2 (5 bases). The V end lost 0 bases, the J end lost 5 bases, and 18 bases lay between the germline ends. This CDR3 is 17 amino acids long. The germline gives CDR1 SGHRS, CDR2 YFSETQ. CDR3 bases: TGCGCCAGCAGCTTGGAGAGCTCGAGCGGCAGCAACAATGAGCAGTTCTTC. Translated: CASSLESSSGSNNEQFF.

Only one count was recorded for this clone. The chain carries TRBV7-9 and TRBJ1-1; D remains unclear. The CDR3 covers 14 residues. Germline CDR1 is SEHNR and CDR2 is FQNEAQ (reference sequence). Trimming took off 3 bases at V and 3 bases at J, with 11 bases between the two ends. The CDR3 DNA follows: TGTGCCAGCAGCTTCCTTGAGGGTGACACTGAAGCTTTCTTT. It encodes CASSFLEGDTEAFF.

This clone was seen once. The V call is TRBV3-1 (or the pseudogene TRBV3-2), the J call TRBJ2-7; D possibly uses TRBD1 or TRBD2 (5 bases each). CDR1 is LGHDT and CDR2 is YNNKEL in the germline V gene (reference sequence). This CDR3 region has 16 residues. V shed 1 base and J shed 4 bases, with 17 bases lying between them. CDR3 loop: CASSQVRDRREYEQYF. The DNA of the CDR3 is TGTGCCAGCAGCCAAGTCCGGGACCGACGGGAATACGAGCAGTACTTC.